Following are 18 T cell receptor beta chains from one sample sequenced in a study of cytomegalovirus exposure and HLA in healthy donors. Here immunoSEQ multiplex PCR was the method, and the copy in TCRdb shows in-frame clones only, minus some. The table has 150,000 to 200,000 clones, approximately 88% seen once. The sequencing input was PBMCs. The receptors stem from a man aged 30-40 years in good health and CMV-seropositive.

The chain has TRBV28 and TRBJ1-3, with D tentatively TRBD1 (6 bases). In germline, CDR1 is MDHEN, CDR2 SYDVKM. The V end lost 6 bases, the J end lost 0 bases, and 12 bases lay between the germline ends. The CDR3 has 15 amino acids. CDR3 sequence reads: CASRLTGNSGNTIYF. In DNA, the CDR3 is TGTGCCAGCAGACTCACAGGGAACTCTGGAAACACCATATATTTT.

The V call is TRBV9, the J call TRBJ2-5; TRBD1 aligns across 7 bases. Germline V gives CDR1 SGDLS, CDR2 YYNGEE. The CDR3 length is 16 residues. After removal of 4 bases from V and 5 bases from J, the junction contained 14 bases not matched to a gene. CDR3 amino acids: CASSTSGQAWGETQYF. DNA for the CDR3: TGTGCCAGCAGCACCAGCGGACAGGCCTGGGGGGAGACCCAGTACTTC. Combining the CDR3 with reference TRBV9 and TRBJ2-5 gives the whole variable domain DSGVTQTPKHLITATGQRVTLRCSPRSGDLSVYWYQQSLDQGLQFLIQYYNGEERAKGNILERFSAQQFPDLHSELNLSSLELGDSALYFCASSTSGQAWGETQYFGPGTRLLVL.

The chain joins TRBV18 to TRBJ1-1; TRBD1 matches 12 bases. V shed 4 bases, J shed 11 bases, and the junction held 5 bases outside the gene matches. The CDR3 runs to 13 residues. Germline-derived CDR1 and CDR2 are KGHSH and LQKENI. The DNA for the CDR3 is TGTGCCAGCTCACTGGGACAGGGGGCGTCGGCTTTCTTT. It yields the protein CASSLGQGASAFF.

The CDR3 reads CAWSPDRGVYEQYF. The CDR3 DNA is TGTGCCTGGAGTCCAGACAGGGGGGTATACGAGCAGTACTTC. The V call is TRBV30, the J call TRBJ2-7, with 9 bases aligning to TRBD1. CDR1 is GTSNPN, CDR2 SVGIG, per germline (reference sequence). The length of the CDR3 is 14 residues. V shed 2 bases, J shed 4 bases, and the junction held 6 bases outside the gene matches. Full variable domain (outside the CDR3, taken from reference TRBV30 and TRBJ2-7): SQTIHQWPATLVQPVGSPLSLECTVEGTSNPNLYWYRQAAGRGLQLLFYSVGIGQISSEVPQNLSASRPQDRQFILSSKKLLLSDSGFYLCAWSPDRGVYEQYFGPGTRLTVT.

The CDR3 DNA follows: TGTGCCAGCAGTCATCAGGGAGGAGATACGCAGTATTTT. Translated: CASSHQGGDTQYF. The chain combines TRBV27 with TRBJ2-3; perhaps TRBD2 as D (6 bases). Germline CDR1 MNHEY, CDR2 SMNVEV (reference sequence). The V and J ends lost 5 bases and 5 bases respectively, with 11 bases between them. The CDR3 length is 13 residues.

This chain links TRBV7-2 with TRBJ2-7, with a possible D match to TRBD2 (5 bases). Trimming took 1 base from V and 7 from J, leaving 14 bases between them. Germline CDR1 SGHTA, CDR2 FQGNSA. The CDR3 loop spans 14 amino acids. The CDR3 loop reads CASSLEAVLREQYF. DNA of the CDR3: TGTGCCAGCAGCTTAGAAGCGGTTTTACGGGAGCAGTACTTC.

The gene calls are TRBV6-6 and TRBJ2-2, with D possibly TRBD2 on 7 matching bases. The CDR3 has 16 residues. V was clipped by 5 bases and J by 6 bases, with 19 bases between them. CDR1 MNHNY and CDR2 SVGAGI come from the germline V gene (reference sequence). CDR3 sequence (DNA): TGTGCCAGCAGTCCTTCCAAGGGGGGGCCCCCCGGGGAGCTGTTTTTT. This gives the protein CASSPSKGGPPGELFF.

The chain is built from TRBV2 and TRBJ1-3, with D perhaps matching TRBD1 (6 bases). V lost 6 bases and J lost 0, with 12 bases in between. This CDR3 spans 15 amino acids. CDR1 is SNHLY and CDR2 is FYNNEI in the germline V gene. CDR3 sequence reads: CASRPDRSSGNTIYF. CDR3 nucleotides: TGTGCCAGCAGGCCAGACAGGAGCTCTGGAAACACCATATATTTT.

The chain joins TRBV5-1 to TRBJ2-1; the match to TRBD2 covers 13 bases. Germline assignment: CDR1 SGHRS and CDR2 YFSETQ. The CDR3 is 15 amino acids. Trimming cost V 2 bases and J 7 bases; bases outside gene matches: 3. As DNA, the CDR3 is TGCGCCAGCAGCTTACCGGGACTAGCGGGAAATGAGCAGTTCTTC. Translating it yields CASSLPGLAGNEQFF.

The J gene is TRBJ1-5, the V gene TRBV4-1, with D possibly being TRBD1 (5 bases). The CDR3 contains 17 residues. V lost 3 bases and J lost 2, with 17 bases in between. Germline CDR1 and CDR2: MGHRA and YSYEKL. Here the CDR3 DNA reads TGCGCCAGCAGCCATCCCCAGGGCCTAGGGGGCAATCAGCCCCAGCATTTT. Amino acids: CASSHPQGLGGNQPQHF.

This clone appeared a single time. V usage is TRBV30 and J usage is TRBJ1-5, with D possibly TRBD1 on 6 matching bases. Looked up from germline, CDR1 is GTSNPN and CDR2 is SVGIG (reference sequence). There are 15 residues in the CDR3. Trimming left V 3 bases short and J 3 bases short, with 15 bases between. CDR3 loop: CAWRGQGSYNQPQHF. The CDR3 region has the DNA TGTGCCTGGAGGGGGCAGGGGTCCTACAATCAGCCCCAGCATTTT.

The chain is built from TRBV19 and TRBJ2-5; TRBD2 matches 9 bases. The germline V gene has CDR1 LNHDA and CDR2 SQIVND (reference sequence). This CDR3 has 15 amino acids. With 3 bases clipped from V and 3 bases from J, the junction kept 5 bases outside the gene matches. In DNA, the CDR3 is TGTGCCAGTAGTATTAGGTCTAGCGGGGAAGAGACCCAGTACTTC. It translates to CASSIRSSGEETQYF.

This sequence joins TRBV5-6 and TRBJ2-7; 9 bases map to TRBD1. Germline trimming cut 3 bases from V and 3 bases from J; bases unmatched to any gene: 4. The CDR3 loop spans 14 amino acids. CDR1 and CDR2 from the germline V gene are SGHDT and YYEEEE. CDR3 DNA: TGTGCCAGCAGCTCCGGGACAGGGTTCTACGAGCAGTACTTC. It encodes CASSSGTGFYEQYF.

The chain uses TRBV7-6 and TRBJ2-3, with 8 nucleotides matching TRBD1. The CDR3 is 15 amino acids. J was trimmed by 2 bases and V by 5 bases; bases with no gene match: 6. Germline V lookup: CDR1 SGHVS, CDR2 FNYEAQ. For the CDR3, the DNA is TGTGCCAGCAGCATTGGACAGGGTAACACAGATACGCAGTATTTT. This translates into CASSIGQGNTDTQYF.

J is TRBJ2-2 and V is TRBV10-2, with TRBD1 matching over 7 bases. The junction had 8 bases not matched to a gene; V was cut back by 8 bases and J by 5 bases. Germline lookup yields CDR1 WSHSY and CDR2 SAAADI. This CDR3 comprises 14 residues. CDR3 sequence (DNA): TGCGCCAGCCTACCGGGACAGCTTACCGGGGAGCTGTTTTTT. It specifies CASLPGQLTGELFF.

The rearrangement joins TRBV9 to TRBJ2-7, with TRBD2 as a possible D gene (6 bases). This CDR3 region has 14 residues. CDR1 and CDR2 (germline): SGDLS, YYNGEE. Between the trimmed V and J ends, which lost 5 bases and 0 bases, there was a span of 12 bases. The CDR3 is CASRTGDSSYEQYF. CDR3 DNA: TGTGCCAGCAGAACGGGGGATAGCTCCTACGAGCAGTACTTC.

The genes are TRBV5-1 and TRBJ2-2, with D tentatively TRBD1 (5 bases). CDR1 and CDR2 from the germline V gene are SGHRS and YFSETQ. The V and J ends lost 2 bases and 6 bases respectively, with 8 bases between them. The CDR3 is 13 amino acids. CDR3 loop: CASSFQGSGELFF. The CDR3 coding sequence is TGCGCCAGCAGCTTCCAGGGTTCCGGGGAGCTGTTTTTT. Full variable domain (remainder filled in from reference TRBV5-1 and TRBJ2-2): KAGVTQTPRYLIKTRGQQVTLSCSPISGHRSVSWYQQTPGQGLQFLFEYFSETQRNKGNFPGRFSGRQFSNSRSEMNVSTLELGDSALYLCASSFQGSGELFFGEGSRLTVL.

This chain joins TRBV2 and TRBJ2-5, with 7 bases matching TRBD1. This CDR3 region has 14 residues. V was pared by 9 bases and J by 1 base, with 8 bases of the junction left unmatched. Germline assignment: CDR1 SNHLY and CDR2 FYNNEI. The CDR3 DNA follows: TGTGCCAGTCGACAGGGTTTGGGCCAAGAGACCCAGTACTTC. Amino acid sequence: CASRQGLGQETQYF.